Included here is one T cell receptor (beta chain) sequence, with context. Its antigen is as yet unknown. The source of the sample is a study of T cell responses to AZD1222 COVID-19 vaccine. Looked up from germline, CDR1 is SGHRS and CDR2 is YFSETQ. This CDR3 is 13 amino acids long. The germline V and J ends were trimmed by 0 bases and 6 bases, with 7 bases remaining between them. Overall study findings and caveats: Dominant CD4 TCR responses targeted spike regions 160-218 and 743-854.

Using immunoSEQ multiplex PCR, the repertoire was profiled, and TCRdb retains in-frame clones only, with some absent. The sample has 150,000 to 200,000 clones; 87% are singletons. This TCR was recovered from an adult in good health. J is TRBJ2-4 and V is TRBV5-1, with a possible D match to TRBD2 (6 bases). The specimen comprised peripheral blood, sampled on day 0 of AZD1222 vaccination. The CDR3 loop is CASSLGLGNIQYF. In DNA, the CDR3 is TGCGCCAGCAGCTTGGGACTAGGAAACATTCAGTACTTC.